Below, 25 T cell receptor beta chains from the same sample are listed, as sequenced in a study of OX40 agonist ivuxolimab in advanced cancers. Method: immunoSEQ multiplex PCR; TCRdb's copy keeps in-frame clones and lacks some. Here the sample spans 90,000 to 95,000 clones, around four fifths being singletons. The sample in question was CD4+ or CD8+ T cells sorted from blood, obtained in a trial of the OX40 agonist ivuxolimab. The receptors were gathered from an adult with an advanced solid tumor such as melanoma, head and neck, liver or kidney cancer.

The chain employs TRBV5-4 and TRBJ2-1; a weak D match, TRBD2 (7 bases). Germline V gene sequence: CDR1 SGHNT, CDR2 YYREEE (reference sequence). The CDR3 totals 15 residues. V was trimmed by 6 bases and J by 4 bases, leaving 17 bases between them. CDR3 region: CASNLGRGAYNEQFF. The CDR3 nucleotides are TGTGCCAGCAACCTTGGTCGGGGGGCATACAATGAGCAGTTCTTC. Together with reference TRBV5-4 and TRBJ2-1, the CDR3 gives the full variable domain: ETGVTQSPTHLIKTRGQQVTLRCSSQSGHNTVSWYQQALGQGPQFIFQYYREEENGRGNFPPRFSGLQFPNYSSELNVNALELDDSALYLCASNLGRGAYNEQFFGPGTRLTVL.

The genes are TRBV28 and TRBJ2-7; 7 nucleotides match TRBD1. The J segment lost 0 bases and the V segment lost 6 bases, leaving 8 bases of the junction unmatched. The length of the CDR3 is 15 residues. Germline CDR1 reads MDHEN; CDR2 reads SYDVKM. The CDR3 nucleotides read TGTGCCAGCAGCCCCGGACAGGCCCACTCCTACGAGCAGTACTTC. This codes for CASSPGQAHSYEQYF.

The chain recombines TRBV6-5 with TRBJ1-3; 7 positions match TRBD1. The CDR3 length is 15 residues. Looked up from germline, CDR1 is MNHEY and CDR2 is SVGAGI. V was pared by 5 bases and J by 4 bases, with 8 bases of the junction left unmatched. As DNA, the CDR3 is TGTGCCAGCAGTCAAGGACAGGCCCTCGGAAACACCATATATTTT. This encodes CASSQGQALGNTIYF.

This rearrangement joins TRBV29-1 to TRBJ2-1; 10 bases are a match to TRBD1. Looked up from germline, CDR1 is SQVTM and CDR2 is ANQGSEA. This CDR3 is built from 14 residues. V trimming: 1 base; J trimming: 7 bases; junction bases outside the gene matches: 4. The CDR3 sequence: CSVEAWTGGNEQFF. The CDR3 bases are TGCAGCGTTGAAGCCTGGACAGGGGGGAATGAGCAGTTCTTC.

The J gene is TRBJ1-1, the V gene TRBV6-5; TRBD1 might be the D (5 bases). This CDR3 has 15 amino acids. Trimming took off 2 bases at V and 3 bases at J, with 13 bases between the two ends. Looked up from germline, CDR1 is MNHEY and CDR2 is SVGAGI. The CDR3 DNA reads as TGTGCCAGCAGTTACACCAGGGAAGGGGACACTGAAGCTTTCTTT. Translation gives CASSYTREGDTEAFF.

The gene calls are TRBV12-5 and TRBJ1-1; 8 positions match TRBD1. The junction had 7 bases not matched to a gene; V was cut back by 5 bases and J by 5 bases. Germline CDR1 and CDR2: LGHNT and FRNRAP. CDR3 length equals 14 residues. The CDR3 here is CASGPPTGVTEAFF. The CDR3 region has the DNA TGTGCTAGTGGTCCCCCGACAGGGGTGACTGAAGCTTTCTTT.

This clone was observed a handful of times. The chain is built from TRBV7-2 and TRBJ2-3, with 12 positions matching TRBD2. Germline-derived CDR1 and CDR2 are SGHTA and FQGNSA. After removal of 4 bases from V and 1 base from J, the junction contained 3 bases not matched to a gene. This CDR3 is built from 16 residues. CDR3: CASSSRTSGGTDTQYF. CDR3 DNA sequence: TGTGCCAGCAGCTCTCGGACTAGCGGGGGCACAGATACGCAGTATTTT.

The rearrangement uses TRBV4-2 and TRBJ2-3; 9 nucleotides line up with TRBD1. The ends lost 4 bases at V and 5 bases at J; junction bases unmatched: 7. Germline V gene lookup returns CDR1 LGHNA and CDR2 YNFKEQ. The CDR3 covers 15 residues. The CDR3 DNA reads TGTGCCAGCAGCCTATACAGGGGGCGGGTAGATACGCAGTATTTT. Translating gives CASSLYRGRVDTQYF.

V usage is TRBV28 and J usage is TRBJ2-2, with 8 bases that match TRBD1. With 3 bases clipped from V and 6 bases from J, the junction kept 3 bases outside the gene matches. The CDR3 has 14 residues. Germline CDR1 MDHEN, CDR2 SYDVKM. The CDR3 nucleotides are TGTGCCAGCAGTTTCGGACAGGGATCCGGGGAGCTGTTTTTT. Protein product: CASSFGQGSGELFF. The full variable domain, in which reference TRBV28 and TRBJ2-2 provide the parts outside the CDR3, is DVKVTQSSRYLVKRTGEKVFLECVQDMDHENMFWYRQDPGLGLRLIYFSYDVKMKEKGDIPEGYSVSREKKERFSLILESASTNQTSMYLCASSFGQGSGELFFGEGSRLTVL.

The gene calls are TRBV5-1 and TRBJ1-3; D is uncertain. Trimming took 0 bases from V and 2 from J, leaving 0 bases between them. The germline V gene encodes CDR1 SGHRS and CDR2 YFSETQ. This CDR3 has 12 residues. The CDR3 DNA sequence: TGCGCCAGCAGCTTGGCTGGAAACACCATATATTTT. This encodes CASSLAGNTIYF.

J is TRBJ2-2 and V is TRBV7-3, with 10 nucleotides matching TRBD1. The CDR3 totals 18 residues. V lost 2 bases to trimming and J lost 3 bases; unmatched junction nucleotides: 9. Germline CDR1 SGHTA, CDR2 FQGTGA. The CDR3 sequence is CASSLHMRGTGDTGELFF. CDR3 bases: TGTGCCAGCAGCTTACACATGAGGGGGACAGGGGACACCGGGGAGCTGTTTTTT.

The chain couples TRBV19 to TRBJ1-2; D gene ambiguous. Germline V lookup: CDR1 LNHDA, CDR2 SQIVND (reference sequence). V shed 3 bases and J shed 3 bases, with 8 bases lying between them. The CDR3 runs to 13 residues. The CDR3 DNA reads TGTGCCAGTAGTATGTGGGTAGACTATGGCTACACCTTC. Amino acids: CASSMWVDYGYTF.

The V call is TRBV19, the J call TRBJ1-5; D might be TRBD1 (6 bases). The germline V gene has CDR1 LNHDA and CDR2 SQIVND (reference sequence). The V gene lost 5 bases and the J gene lost 6 bases, with 11 bases spanning the gap. CDR3 length: 13 amino acids. DNA of the CDR3: TGTGCCAGTAGTCCGGGGGGCCGTCAGCCCCAGCATTTT. Its protein is CASSPGGRQPQHF.

J is TRBJ1-1 and V is TRBV5-1; D unclear. From germline, CDR1 is SGHRS and CDR2 YFSETQ. The CDR3 consists of 15 residues. The V gene lost 0 bases and the J gene lost 0 bases, with 9 bases spanning the gap. The CDR3 nucleotides are TGCGCCAGCAGCTTGGCACGGTCCATGAACACTGAAGCTTTCTTT. It yields the protein CASSLARSMNTEAFF. The full variable domain, completed using reference TRBV5-1 and TRBJ1-1, is KAGVTQTPRYLIKTRGQQVTLSCSPISGHRSVSWYQQTPGQGLQFLFEYFSETQRNKGNFPGRFSGRQFSNSRSEMNVSTLELGDSALYLCASSLARSMNTEAFFGQGTRLTVV.

V gene TRBV9 combines with J gene TRBJ1-1; D unresolved. The CDR3 runs to 14 residues. V was shortened by 4 bases and J by 0 bases, with 10 bases between the two germline ends. In germline, CDR1 is SGDLS, CDR2 YYNGEE. DNA for the CDR3: TGTGCCAGCAGCAGGGAATCGATGAACACTGAAGCTTTCTTT. This translates into CASSRESMNTEAFF.

This clone was counted only a few times. The chain recombines TRBV4-3 with TRBJ2-6, with 10 bases aligning to TRBD1. This CDR3 comprises 19 residues. The trim removed 0 bases at V and 2 bases at J, leaving 7 bases unmatched. CDR1 and CDR2 from the germline V gene are LGHNA and YSLEER. This CDR3 is CASSQDSPTGGAGANVLTF. CDR3 coding DNA: TGCGCCAGCAGCCAAGATAGCCCGACAGGGGGCGCTGGGGCCAACGTCCTGACTTTC.

V usage is TRBV5-1 and J usage is TRBJ1-1; D is unclear. Germline-derived CDR1 and CDR2 are SGHRS and YFSETQ. V lost 1 base to trimming and J lost 7 bases, with 8 bases between them. This CDR3 comprises 12 residues. The CDR3 coding sequence is TGCGCCAGCAGCTTGTCTGGGAATGAAGCTTTCTTT. Translating gives CASSLSGNEAFF. Using reference TRBV5-1 and TRBJ1-1 for the parts outside the CDR3, the full variable domain is KAGVTQTPRYLIKTRGQQVTLSCSPISGHRSVSWYQQTPGQGLQFLFEYFSETQRNKGNFPGRFSGRQFSNSRSEMNVSTLELGDSALYLCASSLSGNEAFFGQGTRLTVV.

The chain couples TRBV11-1 to TRBJ2-1; 11 bases agree with TRBD2. This CDR3 has 15 residues. The junction had 8 bases not matched to a gene; V was cut back by 5 bases and J by 8 bases. The V gene's germline CDR1 is SGHAT and CDR2 FQDESV (reference sequence). The CDR3 DNA is TGTGCCAGCAGCGGCCTAGCGGGGGGCTATGATGAGCAGTTCTTC. Translated: CASSGLAGGYDEQFF.

This sequence joins TRBV6-5 and TRBJ2-1, with D possibly matching TRBD1 (6 bases). The V end lost 6 bases, the J end lost 7 bases, and 13 bases lay between the germline ends. CDR3 size: 13 residues. Germline-derived CDR1 and CDR2 are MNHEY and SVGAGI. Here the CDR3 DNA reads TGTGCCAGCAGCAAATACAGGGCTAATGAGCAGTTCTTC. It translates to CASSKYRANEQFF.

J is TRBJ1-3 and V is TRBV15; D unclear. The V end was cut by 0 bases, the J end by 0 bases, with 6 bases between. CDR1 LNHNV and CDR2 YYDKDF come from the germline V gene (reference sequence). This CDR3 is 15 amino acids long. CDR3 in amino acids: CATSRDTGSGNTIYF. CDR3 coding DNA: TGTGCCACCAGCAGAGATACCGGCTCTGGAAACACCATATATTTT.

V and J are TRBV7-8 and TRBJ2-7; the D gene is possibly TRBD2 (6 bases). The germline V gene has CDR1 SGHVS and CDR2 FQNEAQ. This CDR3 spans 14 amino acids. V was pared by 5 bases and J by 4 bases, with 15 bases between. As DNA, the CDR3 is TGTGCCAGCAGCCCACTATTAGGGAGGTACGAGCAGTACGTC. Protein sequence: CASSPLLGRYEQYV.

The chain carries TRBV5-4 and TRBJ2-3, with 11 bases aligning to TRBD2. The germline CDR1 and CDR2 sequences are SGHNT and YYREEE (reference sequence). V lost 0 bases, J lost 6 bases, and 9 bases stayed unmatched. The CDR3 totals 17 residues. As DNA, the CDR3 is TGTGCCAGCAGCTTGGCTGCTAGCGGGGGGCGCCAGGATACGCAGTATTTT. Its protein product is CASSLAASGGRQDTQYF.

The CDR3 DNA reads TGCGCCAGCAGCCCCCGCCCCGATTCCAAAAATGAGCAGTTCTTC. This encodes CASSPRPDSKNEQFF. The rearrangement uses TRBV5-1 and TRBJ2-1; D is unresolved. The germline gives CDR1 SGHRS, CDR2 YFSETQ. The CDR3 runs 15 residues. Trimming took off 4 bases at V and 7 bases at J, with 18 bases between the two ends.

The V gene is TRBV7-6, the J gene TRBJ2-3; maybe TRBD2 (5 bases). V was trimmed by 5 bases and J by 7 bases, leaving 10 bases between them. The CDR3 loop spans 12 amino acids. CDR1 and CDR2 from the germline V gene are SGHVS and FNYEAQ. In DNA, the CDR3 is TGTGCCAGCAGCACGGACTCGTATACGCAGTATTTT. The encoded protein is CASSTDSYTQYF.

This clone has more than one count but fewer than ten. This chain joins TRBV4-1 and TRBJ1-2, with 8 bases matching TRBD1. Germline V gene lookup returns CDR1 MGHRA and CDR2 YSYEKL. Trimming took 0 bases from V and 4 from J; bases not matched to a gene: 4. This CDR3 is 15 amino acids long. CDR3 loop: CASSQDQGAGYGYTF. In nucleotides, the CDR3 is TGCGCCAGCAGCCAAGATCAGGGGGCTGGCTATGGCTACACCTTC.